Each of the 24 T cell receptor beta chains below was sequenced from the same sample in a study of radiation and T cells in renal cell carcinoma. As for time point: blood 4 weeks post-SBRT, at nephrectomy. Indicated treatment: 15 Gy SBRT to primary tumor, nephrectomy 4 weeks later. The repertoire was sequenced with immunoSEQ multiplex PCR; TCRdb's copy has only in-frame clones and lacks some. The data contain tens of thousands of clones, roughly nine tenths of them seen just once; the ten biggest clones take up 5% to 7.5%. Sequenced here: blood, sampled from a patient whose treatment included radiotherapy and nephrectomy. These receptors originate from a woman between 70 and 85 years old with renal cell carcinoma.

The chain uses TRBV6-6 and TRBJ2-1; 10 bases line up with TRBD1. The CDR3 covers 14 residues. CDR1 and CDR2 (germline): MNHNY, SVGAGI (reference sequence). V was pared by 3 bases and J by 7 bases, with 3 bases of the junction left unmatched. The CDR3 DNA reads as TGTGCCAGCAGTTATGGACAGGGGGTAAATGAGCAGTTCTTC. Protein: CASSYGQGVNEQFF.

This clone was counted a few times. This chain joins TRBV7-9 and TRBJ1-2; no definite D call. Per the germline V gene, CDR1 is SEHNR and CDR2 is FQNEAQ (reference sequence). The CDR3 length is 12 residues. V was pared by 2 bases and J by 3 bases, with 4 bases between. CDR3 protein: CASSLRDYGYTF. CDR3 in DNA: TGTGCCAGCAGCTTACGAGACTATGGCTACACCTTC.

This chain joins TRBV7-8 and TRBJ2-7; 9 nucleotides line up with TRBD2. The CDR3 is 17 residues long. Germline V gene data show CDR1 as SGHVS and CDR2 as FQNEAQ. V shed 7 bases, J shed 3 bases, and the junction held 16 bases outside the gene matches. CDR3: CASTPGWSGGTLYEQYF. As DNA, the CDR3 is TGTGCCAGCACCCCAGGGTGGAGCGGGGGGACCCTCTACGAGCAGTACTTC.

The DNA for the CDR3 is TGTGCCAGTAGAGCGGGGGCGCAGGGCTACACCTTC. This encodes CASRAGAQGYTF. The rearrangement links TRBV19 to TRBJ1-2, with D perhaps TRBD1 (6 bases). Per germline, CDR1 LNHDA and CDR2 SQIVND (reference sequence). This CDR3 contains 12 residues. The V end was cut by 6 bases, the J end by 8 bases, with 13 bases between.

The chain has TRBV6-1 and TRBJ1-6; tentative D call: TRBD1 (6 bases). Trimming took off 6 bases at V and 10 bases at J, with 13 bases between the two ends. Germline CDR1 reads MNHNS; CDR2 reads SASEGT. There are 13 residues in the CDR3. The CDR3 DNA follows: TGTGCCAGCAGAGAAAAGGGGGTATCACCCCTCCACTTT. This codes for CASREKGVSPLHF.

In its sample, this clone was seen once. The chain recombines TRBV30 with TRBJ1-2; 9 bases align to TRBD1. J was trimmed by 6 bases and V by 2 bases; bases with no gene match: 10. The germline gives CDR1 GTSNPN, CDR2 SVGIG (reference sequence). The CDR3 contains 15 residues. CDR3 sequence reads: CAWSNRDRAVDGYTF. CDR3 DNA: TGTGCCTGGAGTAATCGGGACAGGGCGGTCGATGGCTACACCTTC.

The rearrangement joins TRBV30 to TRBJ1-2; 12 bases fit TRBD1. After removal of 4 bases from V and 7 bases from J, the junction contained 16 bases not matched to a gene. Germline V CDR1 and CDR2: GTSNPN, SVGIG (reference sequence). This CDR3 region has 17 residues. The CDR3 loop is CAWTPPGQGARLGGYTF. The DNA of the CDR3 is TGTGCCTGGACGCCCCCGGGACAGGGGGCGCGACTGGGTGGCTACACCTTC.

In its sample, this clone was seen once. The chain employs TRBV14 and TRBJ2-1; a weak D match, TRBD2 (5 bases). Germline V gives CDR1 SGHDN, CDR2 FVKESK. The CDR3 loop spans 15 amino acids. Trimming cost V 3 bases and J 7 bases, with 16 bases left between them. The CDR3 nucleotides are TGTGCCAGCAGCCACTCCGGGAAACGGGCGAATGAGCAGTTCTTC. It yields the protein CASSHSGKRANEQFF.

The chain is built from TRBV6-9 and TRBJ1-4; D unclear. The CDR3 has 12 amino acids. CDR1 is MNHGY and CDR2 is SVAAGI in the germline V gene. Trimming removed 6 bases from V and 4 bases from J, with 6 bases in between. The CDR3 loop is CASRGDNEKLFF. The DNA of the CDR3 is TGTGCCAGCAGGGGAGATAATGAAAAACTGTTTTTT.

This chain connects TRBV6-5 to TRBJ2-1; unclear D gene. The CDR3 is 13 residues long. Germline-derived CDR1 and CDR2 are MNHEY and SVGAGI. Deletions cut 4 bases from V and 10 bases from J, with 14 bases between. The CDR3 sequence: CASSSPILREQFF. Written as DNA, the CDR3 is TGTGCCAGCAGTTCCCCCATCTTACGGGAGCAGTTCTTC.

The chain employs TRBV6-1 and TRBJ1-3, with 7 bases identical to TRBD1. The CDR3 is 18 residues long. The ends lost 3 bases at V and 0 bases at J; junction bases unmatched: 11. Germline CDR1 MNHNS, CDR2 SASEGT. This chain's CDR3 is CASSDRQGPTTSGNTIYF. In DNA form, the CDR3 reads TGTGCCAGCAGTGACCGACAGGGACCAACTACCTCTGGAAACACCATATATTTT.

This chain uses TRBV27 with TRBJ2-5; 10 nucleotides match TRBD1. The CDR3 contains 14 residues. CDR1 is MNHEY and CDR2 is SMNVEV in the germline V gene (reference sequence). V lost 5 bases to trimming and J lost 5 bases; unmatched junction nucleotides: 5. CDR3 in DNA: TGTGCCAGCAGTGACAGGGGGCGGTGGGAGACCCAGTACTTC. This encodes CASSDRGRWETQYF.

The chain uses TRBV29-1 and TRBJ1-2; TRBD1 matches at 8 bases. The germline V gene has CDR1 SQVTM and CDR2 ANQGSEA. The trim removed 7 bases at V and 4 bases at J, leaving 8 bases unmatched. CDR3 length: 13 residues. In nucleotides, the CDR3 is TGCAGCGGCCGACAGGGGCAGGGCTATGGCTACACCTTC. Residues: CSGRQGQGYGYTF.

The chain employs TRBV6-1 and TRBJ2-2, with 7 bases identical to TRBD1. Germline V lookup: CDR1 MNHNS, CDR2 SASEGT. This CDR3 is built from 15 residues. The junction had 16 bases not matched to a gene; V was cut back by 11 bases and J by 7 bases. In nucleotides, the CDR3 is TGTGCCGGCCGCCCAACAGGGGCCCGGGGCGGGGAGCTGTTTTTT. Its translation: CAGRPTGARGGELFF.

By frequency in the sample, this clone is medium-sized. In nucleotides, the CDR3 is TGTGCCAGCAGCGCTCCGTGGGGAACTGAAGCTTTCTTT. Its translation is CASSAPWGTEAFF. This rearrangement joins TRBV7-9 to TRBJ1-1; no firm D call. Trimming shortened V by 5 bases and J by 5 bases, and 12 bases separated the two germline ends. The CDR3 spans 13 residues. Germline V lookup: CDR1 SEHNR, CDR2 FQNEAQ (reference sequence).

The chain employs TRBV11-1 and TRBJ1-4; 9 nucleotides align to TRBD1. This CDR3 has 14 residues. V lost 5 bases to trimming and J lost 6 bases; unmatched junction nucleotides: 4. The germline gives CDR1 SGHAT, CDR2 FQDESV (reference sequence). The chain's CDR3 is CASSPGQGDEKLFF. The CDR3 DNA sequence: TGTGCCAGCAGCCCGGGACAGGGAGATGAAAAACTGTTTTTT.

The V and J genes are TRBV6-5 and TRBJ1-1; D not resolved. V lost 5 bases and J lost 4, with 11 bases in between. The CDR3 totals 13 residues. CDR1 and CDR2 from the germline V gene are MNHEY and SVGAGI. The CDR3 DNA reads TGTGCCAGCAGTGGGCTCGGACTCACTGAAGCTTTCTTT. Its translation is CASSGLGLTEAFF.

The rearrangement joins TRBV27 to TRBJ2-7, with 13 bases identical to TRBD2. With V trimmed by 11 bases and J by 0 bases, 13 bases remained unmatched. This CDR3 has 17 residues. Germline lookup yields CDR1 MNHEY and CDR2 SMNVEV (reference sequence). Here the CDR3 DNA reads TGTGCCTGCGCCCCTGGACTAGCGGGGGCAAACTCCTACGAGCAGTACTTC. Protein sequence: CACAPGLAGANSYEQYF.

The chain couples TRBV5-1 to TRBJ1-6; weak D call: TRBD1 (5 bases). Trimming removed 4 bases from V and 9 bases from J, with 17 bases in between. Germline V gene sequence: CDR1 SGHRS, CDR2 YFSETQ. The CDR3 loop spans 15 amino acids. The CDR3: CASSLQGAGSSPLHF. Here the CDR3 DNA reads TGCGCCAGCAGCCTCCAGGGCGCCGGCAGTTCACCCCTCCACTTT.

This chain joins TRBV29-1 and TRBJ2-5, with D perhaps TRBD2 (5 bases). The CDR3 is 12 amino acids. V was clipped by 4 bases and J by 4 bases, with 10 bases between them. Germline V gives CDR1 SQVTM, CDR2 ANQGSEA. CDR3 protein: CSVVLAGETQYF. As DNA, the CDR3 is TGCAGCGTTGTGCTAGCCGGAGAGACCCAGTACTTC.

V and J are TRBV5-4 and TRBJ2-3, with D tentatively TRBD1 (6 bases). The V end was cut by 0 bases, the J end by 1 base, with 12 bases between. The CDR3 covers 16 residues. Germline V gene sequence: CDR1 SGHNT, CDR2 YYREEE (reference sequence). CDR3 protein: CASSLEGTSGTDTQYF. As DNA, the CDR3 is TGTGCCAGCAGCTTGGAAGGGACAAGTGGCACAGATACGCAGTATTTT.

The CDR3 reads CASSLNGNTEAFF. The CDR3 nucleotides read TGTGCCAGCAGTTTAAACGGGAACACTGAAGCTTTCTTT. The J gene is TRBJ1-1, the V gene TRBV27; D gene ambiguous. CDR3 length: 13 residues. Germline assignment: CDR1 MNHEY and CDR2 SMNVEV (reference sequence). With 2 bases removed from V and 1 base from J, the gap between germline ends came to 5 bases.

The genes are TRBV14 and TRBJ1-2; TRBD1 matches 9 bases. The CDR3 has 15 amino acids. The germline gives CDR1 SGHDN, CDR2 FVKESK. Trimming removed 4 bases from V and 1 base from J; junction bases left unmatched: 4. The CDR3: CASSPRDRDNYGYTF. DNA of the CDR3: TGTGCCAGCAGCCCCCGGGACAGGGATAACTATGGCTACACCTTC.

CDR3 sequence reads: CASSFFGDLSYEQYF. CDR3 coding DNA: TGTGCCAGCAGTTTTTTTGGGGATCTATCCTACGAGCAGTACTTC. The chain couples TRBV27 to TRBJ2-7; D unresolved. CDR1 is MNHEY and CDR2 is SMNVEV in the germline V gene (reference sequence). The CDR3 is 15 residues long. With 3 bases removed from V and 1 base from J, the gap between germline ends came to 13 bases.